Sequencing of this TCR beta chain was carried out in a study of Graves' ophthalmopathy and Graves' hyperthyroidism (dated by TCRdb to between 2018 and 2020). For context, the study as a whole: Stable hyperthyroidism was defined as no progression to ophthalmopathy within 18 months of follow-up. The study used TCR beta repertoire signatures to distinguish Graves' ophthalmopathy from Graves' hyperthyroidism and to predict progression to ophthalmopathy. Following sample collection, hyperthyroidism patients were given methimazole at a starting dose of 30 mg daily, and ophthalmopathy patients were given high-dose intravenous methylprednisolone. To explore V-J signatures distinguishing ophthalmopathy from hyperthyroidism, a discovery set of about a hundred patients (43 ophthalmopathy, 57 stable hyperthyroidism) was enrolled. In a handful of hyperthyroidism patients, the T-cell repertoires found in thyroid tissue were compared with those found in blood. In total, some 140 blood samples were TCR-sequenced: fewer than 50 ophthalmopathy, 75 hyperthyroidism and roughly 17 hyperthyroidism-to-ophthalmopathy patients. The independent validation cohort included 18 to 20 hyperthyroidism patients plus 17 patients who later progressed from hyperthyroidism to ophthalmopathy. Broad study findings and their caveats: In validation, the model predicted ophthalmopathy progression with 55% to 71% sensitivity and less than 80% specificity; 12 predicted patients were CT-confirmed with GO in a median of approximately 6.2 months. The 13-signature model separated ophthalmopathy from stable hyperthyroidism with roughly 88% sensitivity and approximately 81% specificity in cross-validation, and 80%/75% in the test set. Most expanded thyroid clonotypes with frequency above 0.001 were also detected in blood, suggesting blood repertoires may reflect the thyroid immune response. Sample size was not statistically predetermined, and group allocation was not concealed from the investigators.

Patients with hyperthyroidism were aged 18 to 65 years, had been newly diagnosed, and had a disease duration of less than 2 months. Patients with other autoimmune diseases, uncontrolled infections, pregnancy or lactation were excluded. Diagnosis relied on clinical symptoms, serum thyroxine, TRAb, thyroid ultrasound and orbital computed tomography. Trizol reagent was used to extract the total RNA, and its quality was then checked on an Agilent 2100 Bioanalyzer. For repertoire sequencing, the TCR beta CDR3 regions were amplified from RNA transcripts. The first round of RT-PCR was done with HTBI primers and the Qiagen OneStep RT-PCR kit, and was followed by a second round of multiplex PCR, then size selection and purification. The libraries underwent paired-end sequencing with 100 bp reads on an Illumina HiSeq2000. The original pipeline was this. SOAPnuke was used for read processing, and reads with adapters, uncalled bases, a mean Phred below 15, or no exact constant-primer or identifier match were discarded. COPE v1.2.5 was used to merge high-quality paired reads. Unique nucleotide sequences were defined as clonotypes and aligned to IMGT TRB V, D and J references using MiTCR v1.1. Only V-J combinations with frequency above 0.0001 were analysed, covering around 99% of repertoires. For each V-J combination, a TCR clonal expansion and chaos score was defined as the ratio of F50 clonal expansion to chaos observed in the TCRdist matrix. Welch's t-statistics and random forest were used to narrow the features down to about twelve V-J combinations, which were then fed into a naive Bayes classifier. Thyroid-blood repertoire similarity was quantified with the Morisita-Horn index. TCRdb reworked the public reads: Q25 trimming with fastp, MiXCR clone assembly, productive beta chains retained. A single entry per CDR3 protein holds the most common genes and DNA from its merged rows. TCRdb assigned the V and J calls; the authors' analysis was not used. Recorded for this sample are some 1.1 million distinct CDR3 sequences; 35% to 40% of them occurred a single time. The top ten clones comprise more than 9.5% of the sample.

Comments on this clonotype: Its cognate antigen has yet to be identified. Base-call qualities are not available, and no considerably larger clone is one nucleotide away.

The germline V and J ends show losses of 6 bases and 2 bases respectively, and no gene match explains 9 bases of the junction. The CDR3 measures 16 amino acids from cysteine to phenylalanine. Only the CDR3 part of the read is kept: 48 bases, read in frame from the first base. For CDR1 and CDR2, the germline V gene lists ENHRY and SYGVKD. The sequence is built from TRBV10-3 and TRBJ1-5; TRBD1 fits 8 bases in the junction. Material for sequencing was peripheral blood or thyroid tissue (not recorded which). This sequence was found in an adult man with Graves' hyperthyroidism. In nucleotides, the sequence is TGTGCCATCAGCCGGGAGCCGACAGGGGGCAATCAGCCCCAGCATTTT. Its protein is CAISREPTGGNQPQHF.